This TCR beta chain emerged from a study of radiotherapy plus CTLA-4 blockade in lung cancer (dated by TCRdb to between 2018 and 2020). Looking at the study overall: Among the enrolled patients, about 19% had an objective response, and roughly 30% reached disease control.

Comment on this clone: What this receptor recognizes is not known. No base-level quality is on record; no much larger clone is a single base apart.

The study at large found these results: The strongest predictors of response, as reported, were early dynamic changes in blood T cell clones along with a rise in serum interferon-beta after radiation. After treatment with radiotherapy and ipilimumab, TCR clones that originated in tumors expanded in peripheral blood.

The study tested focal radiation therapy combined with CTLA-4 blockade (ipilimumab) in patients with chemo-refractory metastatic non-small-cell lung cancer. The library came from the immunoSEQ multiplex PCR assay. This immuneACCESS table, as held by TCRdb, lists in-frame sequences with V and J called but not all clones. Of the missing ones, under half trace to an unresolved V gene in checked studies; the others have no known cause. Recorded for this sample are roughly 100,000 clones; under 90% of them occurred a single time. The biggest ten clones account for 2.4% of the sample. Taken from the germline V gene (reference sequence), the CDR1 and CDR2 loops are MNHEY and SMNVEV. V gives up 4 bases and J gives up 5 bases, and the segment between their germline ends measures 23 bases. CDR3 length: 17 amino acids, cysteine to phenylalanine. The only DNA kept is the CDR3, 51 bases in frame from the first base.

This receptor was identified in a human donor with non-small cell lung cancer that progressed on radiotherapy plus ipilimumab. Some clones in this sample may be carry-over from other donors' samples. The input for sequencing was peripheral blood, taken from a patient treated with radiotherapy plus ipilimumab. The chain links TRBV27 with TRBJ1-1, with a tentative D gene TRBD1 over 5 matching bases. The sequenced DNA is TGTGCCAGCAGTTCCCCACTCCCTCGGCAGGGTGGAACTGAAGCTTTCTTT. It translates as CASSSPLPRQGGTEAFF.